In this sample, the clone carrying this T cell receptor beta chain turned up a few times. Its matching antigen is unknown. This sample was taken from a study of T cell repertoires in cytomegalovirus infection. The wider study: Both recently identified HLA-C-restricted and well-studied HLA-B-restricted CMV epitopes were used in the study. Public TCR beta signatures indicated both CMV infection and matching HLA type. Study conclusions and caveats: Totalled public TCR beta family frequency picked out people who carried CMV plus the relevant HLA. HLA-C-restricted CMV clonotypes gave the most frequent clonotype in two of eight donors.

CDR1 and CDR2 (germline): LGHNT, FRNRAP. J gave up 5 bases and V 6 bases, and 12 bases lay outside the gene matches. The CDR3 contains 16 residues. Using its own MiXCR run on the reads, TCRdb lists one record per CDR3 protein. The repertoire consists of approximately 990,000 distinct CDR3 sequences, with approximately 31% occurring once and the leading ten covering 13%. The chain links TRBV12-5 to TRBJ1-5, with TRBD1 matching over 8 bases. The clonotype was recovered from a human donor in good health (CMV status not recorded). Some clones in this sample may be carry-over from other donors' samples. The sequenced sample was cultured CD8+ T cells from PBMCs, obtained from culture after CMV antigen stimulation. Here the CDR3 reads CASGITRDRYYQPQHF. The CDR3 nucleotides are TGTGCTAGTGGCATCACCCGGGACAGGTATTATCAGCCCCAGCATTTT. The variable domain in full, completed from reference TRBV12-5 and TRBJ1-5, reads DARVTQTPRHKVTEMGQEVTMRCQPILGHNTVFWYRQTMMQGLELLAYFRNRAPLDDSGMPKDRFSAEMPDATLATLKIQPSEPRDSAVYFCASGITRDRYYQPQHFGDGTRLSIL.